These 5 T cell receptor beta chains share one sample of origin, sequenced in a study of blood T cell repertoires in COVID-19. Assay: immunoSEQ multiplex PCR; the TCRdb copy retains only in-frame clones and omits some. This sample has 100,000 to 150,000 clones, with roughly two thirds found just once. The sample taken for sequencing was peripheral blood. Receptors originate from a woman aged 65 to 85 with acute or convalescent COVID-19.

This chain joins TRBV5-5 and TRBJ1-2; the match to TRBD1 covers 10 bases. The germline V gene has CDR1 SGHKS and CDR2 YYEKEE (reference sequence). V was pared by 4 bases and J by 0 bases, with 3 bases of the junction left unmatched. This CDR3 spans 15 amino acids. CDR3 sequence: CASSPGTGANYGYTF. DNA of the CDR3: TGTGCCAGCAGCCCAGGGACAGGGGCTAACTATGGCTACACCTTC. Complete variable domain (other parts from reference TRBV5-5 and TRBJ1-2): DAGVTQSPTHLIKTRGQQVTLRCSPISGHKSVSWYQQVLGQGPQFIFQYYEKEERGRGNFPDRFSARQFPNYSSELNVNALLLGDSALYLCASSPGTGANYGYTFGSGTRLTVV.

The chain combines TRBV9 with TRBJ1-1, with D possibly TRBD1 on 6 matching bases. The V and J ends lost 7 bases and 3 bases respectively, with 16 bases between them. The CDR3 contains 14 residues. Per the germline V gene, CDR1 is SGDLS and CDR2 is YYNGEE. For the CDR3, the DNA is TGTGCCAGCGGGGACGCTTCAGGGGACACTGAAGCTTTCTTT. Amino acid sequence: CASGDASGDTEAFF.

The chain carries TRBV30 and TRBJ1-1; perhaps TRBD1 as D (6 bases). The germline CDR1 and CDR2 sequences are GTSNPN and SVGIG (reference sequence). The CDR3 is made up of 13 amino acids. V dropped 6 bases and J dropped 1 base, with 12 bases sitting between them. The CDR3, as DNA: TGTGCCTGTCAGGGGATATCGAACACTGAAGCTTTCTTT. Its protein is CACQGISNTEAFF.

This chain links TRBV6-5 with TRBJ2-2, with a possible D match to TRBD1 (5 bases). Germline V gives CDR1 MNHEY, CDR2 SVGAGI. The CDR3 runs 14 residues. Deletions cut 6 bases from V and 1 base from J, with 9 bases between. CDR3 in amino acids: CASRQAKNTGELFF. The CDR3 coding sequence is TGTGCCAGCAGACAGGCGAAGAACACCGGGGAGCTGTTTTTT.

The V and J genes are TRBV5-6 and TRBJ1-1; a possible D gene is TRBD1 (6 bases). V was pared by 4 bases and J by 6 bases, with 13 bases between. From germline, CDR1 is SGHDT and CDR2 YYEEEE. This CDR3 has 13 residues. In nucleotides, the CDR3 is TGTGCCAGCAGCAAAACTACAGGGCCTGAAGCTTTCTTT. It yields the protein CASSKTTGPEAFF. Based on the CDR3 plus reference TRBV5-6 and TRBJ1-1, the full variable domain is DAGVTQSPTHLIKTRGQQVTLRCSPKSGHDTVSWYQQALGQGPQFIFQYYEEEERQRGNFPDRFSGHQFPNYSSELNVNALLLGDSALYLCASSKTTGPEAFFGQGTRLTVV.